These 2 T cell receptor beta chains were sequenced from one sample in a study of cytomegalovirus exposure and HLA in healthy donors. PCR amplification relied on 60 Vbeta primers (plus 13 Jbeta primers). Only in-frame clones appear in the TCRdb table, and some are missing; sequencing was by immunoSEQ multiplex PCR. The sample lists roughly 180,000 clones; about three quarters were seen once. The specimen was PBMCs. These receptors were collected from a female donor in good health and CMV-seronegative.

This chain links TRBV5-1 with TRBJ2-3; D possibly corresponds to TRBD2 (7 bases). V was cut by 0 bases and J by 2 bases, with 10 bases left in between. Looked up from germline, CDR1 is SGHRS and CDR2 is YFSETQ. The CDR3 is 15 residues long. The CDR3 bases are TGCGCCAGCAGCTTGGAGGGGGGGCTCACAGATACGCAGTATTTT. This gives the protein CASSLEGGLTDTQYF. The entire variable domain, with the rest obtained from reference TRBV5-1 and TRBJ2-3, is as follows: KAGVTQTPRYLIKTRGQQVTLSCSPISGHRSVSWYQQTPGQGLQFLFEYFSETQRNKGNFPGRFSGRQFSNSRSEMNVSTLELGDSALYLCASSLEGGLTDTQYFGPGTRLTVL.

This clone came up a few times. This chain links TRBV6-5 with TRBJ1-1, with 7 bases identical to TRBD1. This CDR3 contains 15 residues. Germline CDR1 MNHEY, CDR2 SVGAGI. Trimming at V came to 2 bases and at J to 10 bases, leaving 13 bases not matched to a gene. The CDR3 region is CASSYLTGTVLGAFF. CDR3 coding DNA: TGTGCCAGCAGTTACCTAACCGGGACAGTTCTCGGAGCTTTCTTT.